The clone carrying this T cell receptor beta chain was counted between two and nine times. This sample was included in a study of blood T cell repertoires in COVID-19. This CDR3 is built from 16 residues. Germline CDR1 is MNHEY and CDR2 is SVGEGT. Between the trimmed V and J ends, which lost 0 bases and 5 bases, there was a span of 16 bases. Sequenced by immunoSEQ multiplex PCR; TCRdb stores in-frame clones only, minus some. Among approximately 200,000 clones listed, around nine tenths were seen once. Sequenced material: PBMCs or T cells enriched from blood (not recorded which). This TCR was recovered from a man aged 25 to 45 who had recovered from COVID-19. The rearrangement links TRBV6-2 or TRBV6-3 to TRBJ1-1; weak D call: TRBD1 (5 bases). CDR3 sequence: CASSYSTLGTGTEAFF. The CDR3 DNA sequence: TGTGCCAGCAGTTACTCGACTCTGGGGACTGGAACTGAAGCTTTCTTT.